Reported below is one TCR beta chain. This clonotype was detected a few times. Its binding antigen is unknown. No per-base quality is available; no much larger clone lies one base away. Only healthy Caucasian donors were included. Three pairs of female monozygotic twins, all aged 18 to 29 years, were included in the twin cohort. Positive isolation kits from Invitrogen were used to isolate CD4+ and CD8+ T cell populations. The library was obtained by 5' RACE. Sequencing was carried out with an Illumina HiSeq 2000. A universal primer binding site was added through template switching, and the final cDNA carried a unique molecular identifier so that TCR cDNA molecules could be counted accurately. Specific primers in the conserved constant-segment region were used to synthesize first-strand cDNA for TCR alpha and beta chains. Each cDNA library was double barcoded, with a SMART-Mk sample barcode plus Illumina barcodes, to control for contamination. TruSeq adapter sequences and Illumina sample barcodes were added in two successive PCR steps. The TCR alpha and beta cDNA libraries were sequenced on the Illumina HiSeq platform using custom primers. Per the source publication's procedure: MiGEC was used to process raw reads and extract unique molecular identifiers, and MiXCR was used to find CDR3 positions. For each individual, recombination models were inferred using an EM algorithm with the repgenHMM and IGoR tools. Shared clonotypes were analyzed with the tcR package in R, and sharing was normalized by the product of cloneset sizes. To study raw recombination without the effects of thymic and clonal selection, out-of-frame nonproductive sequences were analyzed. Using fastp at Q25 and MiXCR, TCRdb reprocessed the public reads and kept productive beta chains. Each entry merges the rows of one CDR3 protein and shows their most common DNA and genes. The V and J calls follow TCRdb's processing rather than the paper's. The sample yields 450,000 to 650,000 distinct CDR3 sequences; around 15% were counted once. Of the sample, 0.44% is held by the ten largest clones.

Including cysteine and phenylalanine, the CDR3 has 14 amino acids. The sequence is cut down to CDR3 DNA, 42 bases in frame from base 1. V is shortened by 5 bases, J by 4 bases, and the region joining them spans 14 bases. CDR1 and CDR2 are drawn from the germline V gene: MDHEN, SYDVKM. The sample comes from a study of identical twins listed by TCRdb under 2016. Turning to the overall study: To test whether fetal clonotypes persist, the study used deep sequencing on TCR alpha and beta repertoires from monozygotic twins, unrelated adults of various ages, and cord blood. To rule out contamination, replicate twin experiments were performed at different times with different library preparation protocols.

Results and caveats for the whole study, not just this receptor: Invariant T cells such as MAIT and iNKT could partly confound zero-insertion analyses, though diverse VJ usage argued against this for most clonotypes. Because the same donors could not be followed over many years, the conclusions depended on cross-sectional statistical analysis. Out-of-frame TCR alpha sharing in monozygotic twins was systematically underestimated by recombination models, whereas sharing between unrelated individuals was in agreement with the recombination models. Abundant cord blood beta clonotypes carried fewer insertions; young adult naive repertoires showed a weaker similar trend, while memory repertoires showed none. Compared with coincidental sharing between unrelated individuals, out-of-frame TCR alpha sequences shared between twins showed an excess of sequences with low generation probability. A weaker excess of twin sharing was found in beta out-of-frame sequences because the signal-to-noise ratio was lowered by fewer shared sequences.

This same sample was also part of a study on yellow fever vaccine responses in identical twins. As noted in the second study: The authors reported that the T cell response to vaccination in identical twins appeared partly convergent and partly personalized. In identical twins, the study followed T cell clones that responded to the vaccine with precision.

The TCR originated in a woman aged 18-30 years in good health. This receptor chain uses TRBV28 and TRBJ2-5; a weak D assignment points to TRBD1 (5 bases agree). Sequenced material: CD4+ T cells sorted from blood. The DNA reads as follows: TGTGCCAGCAGTCCGATCCAGGGTCGAGAGACCCAGTACTTC. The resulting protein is CASSPIQGRETQYF.